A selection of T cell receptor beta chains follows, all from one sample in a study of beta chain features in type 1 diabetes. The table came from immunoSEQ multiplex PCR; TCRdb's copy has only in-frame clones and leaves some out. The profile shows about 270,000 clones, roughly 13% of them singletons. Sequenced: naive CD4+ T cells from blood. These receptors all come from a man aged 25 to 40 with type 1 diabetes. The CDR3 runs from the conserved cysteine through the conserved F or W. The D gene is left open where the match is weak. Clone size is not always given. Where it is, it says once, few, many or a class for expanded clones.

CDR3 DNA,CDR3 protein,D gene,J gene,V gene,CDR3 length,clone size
TGTGCCAGCAGTGATACGACAGGGCGGCGGAGAGGCTACACCTTC,CASSDTTGRRRGYTF,TRBD1,TRBJ1-2,TRBV2,15,.
TGTGCCAGCAGCTCCAGCGGGAGGGGGAACACCGGGGAGCTGTTTTTT,CASSSSGRGNTGELFF,TRBD2,TRBJ2-2,TRBV6-6,16,once
TGCGCCAGCAGCCCCGGGACAGGGCTTAATGAGCAGTTCTTC,CASSPGTGLNEQFF,TRBD1,TRBJ2-1,TRBV5-1,14,few
TGCGCCAGCAGCGCCTCAGACAGCATCTACGAGCAGTACTTC,CASSASDSIYEQYF,.,TRBJ2-7,TRBV5-1,14,few
TGCAGCGTTGAGGGACAGGGATACGAGCAGTACTTC,CSVEGQGYEQYF,TRBD1,TRBJ2-7,TRBV29-1,12,few
TGTGCCAGCAGAGTCGATACCGGGGATTCCCAGCATTTT,CASRVDTGDSQHF,.,TRBJ1-5,TRBV2,13,few
TGTGCCAGCAGCTCTGGAGGGAGCTCCTACAATGAGCAGTTCTTC,CASSSGGSSYNEQFF,.,TRBJ2-1,TRBV9,15,.
TGTGCCAGCAGCTTCGGGGGAGTAGCGGCCTCCTACAATGAGCAGTTCTTC,CASSFGGVAASYNEQFF,.,TRBJ2-1,TRBV7-8,17,few
TGTGCCAGCGGGACAGGGGTACGGGCAGAGACCCAGTACTTC,CASGTGVRAETQYF,TRBD1,TRBJ2-5,TRBV7-2,14,few
TGTGCCACCAGCAGCCAGGGGTTAAGCACTGAAGCTTTCTTT,CATSSQGLSTEAFF,.,TRBJ1-1,TRBV15,14,few
TGCAGCGTTGAGTCAGGCAGGGCAGCCGAGCAGTACTTC,CSVESGRAAEQYF,.,TRBJ2-7,TRBV29-1,13,few
TGTGCCAGCAGCCTCGACGGGAGGAGGGGCACCGGGGAGCTGTTTTTT,CASSLDGRRGTGELFF,TRBD2,TRBJ2-2,TRBV7-8,16,few
TGTGCCAGCTCAGCGGACAGGGGACGAGCCGGGGAGCTGTTTTTT,CASSADRGRAGELFF,TRBD1,TRBJ2-2,TRBV18,15,.
TGTGCCAGCAGCCGGCCTCTTGGTTCGCAAGAGACCCAGTACTTC,CASSRPLGSQETQYF,.,TRBJ2-5,TRBV14,15,.
TGCGCCAGCAGCTTCGTACAGAAGAATGAGCAGTTCTTC,CASSFVQKNEQFF,.,TRBJ2-1,TRBV5-1,13,.
TGCGCCAGCAGCCGGGACACACCCTACGAGCAGTACTTC,CASSRDTPYEQYF,.,TRBJ2-7,TRBV4-1,13,few
TGTGCCAGCAATCAGGGAGGTATTAACACCGGGGAGCTGTTTTTT,CASNQGGINTGELFF,.,TRBJ2-2,TRBV9,15,.
TGTGCCAGCTCACCATACAGGTCGCAGGGCGATGAGCAGTTCTTC,CASSPYRSQGDEQFF,.,TRBJ2-1,TRBV18,15,few
TGTGCCTGGACCTCCCGGCGGCTCCCCTACGAGCAGTACTTC,CAWTSRRLPYEQYF,.,TRBJ2-7,TRBV30,14,few
TGTGCCAGCAGTCAGGGAACAGGCGGCGAGCAGTACTTC,CASSQGTGGEQYF,.,TRBJ2-7,TRBV2,13,few
TGTGCCAGCAGAACAGGGGGCACGTACACTGAAGCTTTCTTT,CASRTGGTYTEAFF,TRBD1,TRBJ1-1,TRBV28,14,.